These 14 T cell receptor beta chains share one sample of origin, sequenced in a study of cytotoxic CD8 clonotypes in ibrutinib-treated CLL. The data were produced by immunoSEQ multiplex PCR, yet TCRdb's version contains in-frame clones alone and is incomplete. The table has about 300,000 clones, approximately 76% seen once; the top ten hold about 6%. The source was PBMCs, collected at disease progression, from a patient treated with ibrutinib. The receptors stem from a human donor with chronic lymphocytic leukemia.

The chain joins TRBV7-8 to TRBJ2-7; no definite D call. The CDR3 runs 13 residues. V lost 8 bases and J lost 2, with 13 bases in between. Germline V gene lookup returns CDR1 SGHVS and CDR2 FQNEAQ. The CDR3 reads CASAAALAYEQYF. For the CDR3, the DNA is TGTGCCAGCGCGGCGGCTTTGGCCTACGAGCAGTACTTC.

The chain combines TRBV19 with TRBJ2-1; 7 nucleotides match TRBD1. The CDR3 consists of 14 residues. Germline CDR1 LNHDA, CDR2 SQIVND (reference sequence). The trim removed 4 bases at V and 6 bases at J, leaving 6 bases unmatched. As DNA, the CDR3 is TGTGCCAGTAGTAGGCCGACAGGGTCCAATGAGCAGTTCTTC. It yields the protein CASSRPTGSNEQFF.

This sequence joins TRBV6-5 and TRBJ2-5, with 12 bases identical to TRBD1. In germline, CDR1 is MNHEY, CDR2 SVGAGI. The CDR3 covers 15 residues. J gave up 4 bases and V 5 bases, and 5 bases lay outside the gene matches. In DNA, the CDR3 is TGTGCCAGCAGTCAGATGGGACAGGGGGCAGAGACCCAGTACTTC. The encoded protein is CASSQMGQGAETQYF.

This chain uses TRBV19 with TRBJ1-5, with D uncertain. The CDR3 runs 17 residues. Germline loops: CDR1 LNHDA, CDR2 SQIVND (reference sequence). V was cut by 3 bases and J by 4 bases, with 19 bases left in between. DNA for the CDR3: TGTGCCAGTAGTATTTTCCAGGCCACCTTCGTGAATCAGCCCCAGCATTTT. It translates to CASSIFQATFVNQPQHF.

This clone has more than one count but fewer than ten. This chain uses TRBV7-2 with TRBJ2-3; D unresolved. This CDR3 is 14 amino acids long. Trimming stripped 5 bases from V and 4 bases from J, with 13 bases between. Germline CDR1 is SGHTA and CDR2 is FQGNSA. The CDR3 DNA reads TGTGCCAGCAGCGCCACAACGAGAGCAGATACGCAGTATTTT. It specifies CASSATTRADTQYF.

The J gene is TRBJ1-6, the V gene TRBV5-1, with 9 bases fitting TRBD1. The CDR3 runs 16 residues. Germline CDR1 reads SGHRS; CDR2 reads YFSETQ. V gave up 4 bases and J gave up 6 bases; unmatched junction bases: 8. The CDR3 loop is CASSQDRGRGNSPLHF. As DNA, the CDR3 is TGCGCCAGCAGCCAGGACAGGGGAAGGGGTAATTCACCCCTCCACTTT.

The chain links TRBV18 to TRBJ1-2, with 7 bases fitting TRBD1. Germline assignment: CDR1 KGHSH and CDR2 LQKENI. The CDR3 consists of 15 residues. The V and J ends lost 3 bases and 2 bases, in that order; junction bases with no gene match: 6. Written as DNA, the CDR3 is TGTGCCAGCTCACCCGCACCACAGGGGAACTATGGCTACACCTTC. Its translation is CASSPAPQGNYGYTF.

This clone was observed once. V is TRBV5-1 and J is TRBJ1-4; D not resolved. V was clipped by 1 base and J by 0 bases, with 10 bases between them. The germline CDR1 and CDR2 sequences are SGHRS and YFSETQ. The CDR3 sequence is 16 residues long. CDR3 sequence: CASSLSSGSTNEKLFF. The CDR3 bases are TGCGCCAGCAGCTTGTCCTCGGGGTCAACTAATGAAAAACTGTTTTTT.

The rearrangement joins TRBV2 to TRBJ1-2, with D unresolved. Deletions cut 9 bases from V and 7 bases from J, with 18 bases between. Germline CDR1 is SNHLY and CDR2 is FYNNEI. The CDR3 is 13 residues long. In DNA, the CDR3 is TGTGCCAGTAGTCCCGGGGAGGGCTCTGGCTACACCTTC. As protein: CASSPGEGSGYTF.

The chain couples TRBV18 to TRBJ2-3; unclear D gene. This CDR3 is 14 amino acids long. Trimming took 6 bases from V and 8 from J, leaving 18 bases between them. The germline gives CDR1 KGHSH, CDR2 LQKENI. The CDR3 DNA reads TGTGCCAGCTCTCCTTTCAACGGTGTGGGTACGCAGTATTTT. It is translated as CASSPFNGVGTQYF.

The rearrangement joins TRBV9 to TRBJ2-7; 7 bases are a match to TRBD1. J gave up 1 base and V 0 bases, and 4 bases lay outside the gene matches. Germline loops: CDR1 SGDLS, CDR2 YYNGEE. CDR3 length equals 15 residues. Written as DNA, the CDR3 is TGTGCCAGCAGCGTAGAGACAGGGTGGTCCTACGAGCAGTACTTC. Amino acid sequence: CASSVETGWSYEQYF.

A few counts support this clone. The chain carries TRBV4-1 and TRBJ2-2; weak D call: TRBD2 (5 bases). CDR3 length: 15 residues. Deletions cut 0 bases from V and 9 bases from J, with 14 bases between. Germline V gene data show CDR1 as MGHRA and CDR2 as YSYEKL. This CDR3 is CASSQDSSRGWELFF. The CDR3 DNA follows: TGCGCCAGCAGCCAAGATTCGAGTCGGGGTTGGGAGCTGTTTTTT.

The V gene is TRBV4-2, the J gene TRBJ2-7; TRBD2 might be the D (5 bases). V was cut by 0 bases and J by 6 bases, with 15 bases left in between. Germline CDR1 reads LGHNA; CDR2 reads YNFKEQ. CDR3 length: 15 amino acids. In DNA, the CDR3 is TGTGCCAGCAGCCAAGATCGGCGTACGGGGTGCGAGCAGTACTTC. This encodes CASSQDRRTGCEQYF.

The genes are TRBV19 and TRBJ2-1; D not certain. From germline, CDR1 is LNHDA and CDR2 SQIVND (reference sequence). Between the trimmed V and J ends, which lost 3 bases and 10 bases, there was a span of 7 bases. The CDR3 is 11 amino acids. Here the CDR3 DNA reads TGTGCCAGTAGTATCTTACGCGAGCAGTTCTTC. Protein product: CASSILREQFF.